Listed here are 17 T cell receptor beta chains from one sample, sequenced in a study of T-cell reconstitution after alpha-beta-depleted transplantation in children. Molecular barcoding with unique molecular identifiers was used for the TCRbeta library. TCRdb reanalysed the PCR reads using MiXCR and keeps one entry per CDR3 protein. This sample has 600,000 or so distinct CDR3 sequences, with roughly 23% found just once. The material was PBMCs, mostly from graft donor cells, obtained 360 days after TCRalphabeta/CD19-depleted stem cell transplant. These receptors were taken from a boy in the first two years of life who had a stem cell transplant for acute myeloid leukemia, so the T cells may come from the graft donor.

The genes are TRBV27 and TRBJ2-7; 9 bases line up with TRBD1. Germline V gene lookup returns CDR1 MNHEY and CDR2 SMNVEV (reference sequence). Losses at the gene ends were 5 bases for V and 5 bases for J; bases not matched to a gene: 10. This CDR3 is 15 amino acids long. The CDR3 sequence is CASSASGTGRDEQYF. The CDR3 DNA follows: TGTGCCAGCAGTGCCTCCGGGACAGGGCGCGACGAGCAGTACTTC.

The chain has TRBV12-3 or TRBV12-4 and TRBJ2-5; D remains ambiguous. V was shortened by 3 bases and J by 3 bases, with 8 bases between the two germline ends. The CDR3 covers 13 residues. The CDR3 bases are TGTGCCAGCAGTTTCCAGAGAAAAGAGACCCAGTACTTC. Translated, it gives CASSFQRKETQYF.

The chain links TRBV5-5 to TRBJ1-2, with D possibly being TRBD1 (5 bases). The V end lost 0 bases, the J end lost 6 bases, and 12 bases lay between the germline ends. Germline CDR1 is SGHKS and CDR2 is YYEKEE (reference sequence). This CDR3 spans 14 amino acids. CDR3 nucleotides: TGTGCCAGCAGCTTGGTTTTCAGGGTGGATGGCTACACCTTC. Its translation is CASSLVFRVDGYTF.

This chain uses TRBV9 with TRBJ1-1; no reliable D call. V was trimmed by 1 base and J by 2 bases, leaving 3 bases between them. The CDR3 spans 12 residues. Germline CDR1 reads SGDLS; CDR2 reads YYNGEE. The CDR3 reads CASSVSNTEAFF. DNA for the CDR3: TGTGCCAGCAGCGTATCTAACACTGAAGCTTTCTTT.

This clonotype came up many times. The rearrangement links TRBV14 to TRBJ1-3; the D gene is possibly TRBD1 (5 bases). CDR3 size: 15 residues. V shed 3 bases and J shed 9 bases, with 18 bases lying between them. From germline, CDR1 is SGHDN and CDR2 FVKESK. CDR3 sequence (DNA): TGTGCCAGCAGCCACACCAGGAGGGGTCCAGCCACCATATATTTT. This gives the protein CASSHTRRGPATIYF.

V gene TRBV20-1 combines with J gene TRBJ2-1; D might be TRBD2 (6 bases). CDR1 and CDR2 from the germline V gene are DFQATT and SNEGSKA (reference sequence). The CDR3 runs to 15 residues. The V and J ends lost 0 bases and 5 bases respectively, with 14 bases between them. CDR3 sequence: CSARDGGLPNNEQFF. CDR3 bases: TGCAGTGCTAGAGATGGGGGACTCCCCAACAATGAGCAGTTCTTC.

This sequence joins TRBV13 and TRBJ2-3, with 8 bases identical to TRBD2. The CDR3 sequence is 15 residues long. The V and J ends lost 5 bases and 2 bases, in that order; junction bases with no gene match: 6. Germline CDR1 is PRHDT and CDR2 is FYEKMQ (reference sequence). CDR3 sequence: CASSPTSGLTDTQYF. The CDR3 bases are TGTGCCAGCAGCCCCACTAGCGGCCTCACAGATACGCAGTATTTT.

This clonotype was counted many times. This chain joins TRBV20-1 and TRBJ2-1; D unclear. This CDR3 has 15 residues. Germline V gene sequence: CDR1 DFQATT, CDR2 SNEGSKA (reference sequence). Trimming pared 5 bases from V and 6 bases from J, leaving 20 bases between. The CDR3 coding sequence is TGCAGTGCTCCCCGACCCGCTCCCACGGGCAATGAGCAGTTCTTC. Its protein product is CSAPRPAPTGNEQFF.

This clonotype was counted ten times or more. This chain connects TRBV12-3 or TRBV12-4 to TRBJ1-5, with D tentatively TRBD1 (5 bases). The CDR3 loop spans 14 amino acids. Trimming stripped 6 bases from V and 3 bases from J, with 12 bases between. The CDR3 is CASSSSGDNQPQHF. The CDR3 DNA reads TGTGCCAGCAGCTCCTCGGGGGACAATCAGCCCCAGCATTTT.

This clonotype was counted many times. The chain combines TRBV7-9 with TRBJ2-2; D is perhaps TRBD1 (5 bases). CDR3 length: 17 residues. The ends were cut back, 6 bases at V and 2 bases at J, with 19 bases in the middle. Germline lookup yields CDR1 SEHNR and CDR2 FQNEAQ (reference sequence). This CDR3 is CASSFAIGARNTGELFF. In DNA, the CDR3 is TGTGCCAGCAGTTTCGCGATTGGGGCGCGAAACACCGGGGAGCTGTTTTTT. The full variable domain, completed using reference TRBV7-9 and TRBJ2-2, is DTGVSQNPRHKITKRGQNVTFRCDPISEHNRLYWYRQTLGQGPEFLTYFQNEAQLEKSRLLSDRFSAERPKGSFSTLEIQRTEQGDSAMYLCASSFAIGARNTGELFFGEGSRLTVL.

In its sample, this clonotype was seen a few times. V and J are TRBV7-9 and TRBJ2-5; tentatively, D is TRBD1 (5 bases). The CDR3 runs 15 residues. V gave up 5 bases and J gave up 2 bases, with 15 bases separating them. The germline gives CDR1 SEHNR, CDR2 FQNEAQ (reference sequence). CDR3 in amino acids: CASSGALGLQETQYF. In DNA, the CDR3 is TGTGCCAGCAGCGGGGCCTTGGGGCTTCAAGAGACCCAGTACTTC.

The sample holds a few counts of this clonotype. V usage is TRBV5-1 and J usage is TRBJ2-5, with TRBD1 as a possible D gene (7 bases). Germline V gene data show CDR1 as SGHRS and CDR2 as YFSETQ. This CDR3 region has 11 residues. V lost 6 bases, J lost 14 bases, and 17 bases lay in between. CDR3 in amino acids: CASIADREDYF. As DNA, the CDR3 is TGCGCCAGCATCGCCGACAGGGAGGATTACTTC.

This clonotype was recorded a few times. The chain links TRBV20-1 to TRBJ2-3, with 10 bases lining up with TRBD2. Germline V lookup: CDR1 DFQATT, CDR2 SNEGSKA (reference sequence). The trim removed 3 bases at V and 2 bases at J, leaving 8 bases unmatched. The CDR3 contains 16 residues. CDR3 region: CSASNPSGGLTDTQYF. CDR3 bases: TGCAGTGCTAGTAATCCTAGCGGGGGACTCACAGATACGCAGTATTTT.

V is TRBV11-2 and J is TRBJ1-5; D remains unclear. This CDR3 is 15 amino acids long. CDR1 SGHAT and CDR2 FQNNGV come from the germline V gene. V was shortened by 5 bases and J by 3 bases, with 14 bases between the two germline ends. CDR3 DNA: TGTGCCAGCAGCCCTCTACCGGGCCTCAATCAGCCCCAGCATTTT. Protein sequence: CASSPLPGLNQPQHF. The full variable domain, completed using reference TRBV11-2 and TRBJ1-5, is EAGVAQSPRYKIIEKRQSVAFWCNPISGHATLYWYQQILGQGPKLLIQFQNNGVVDDSQLPKDRFSAERLKGVDSTLKIQPAKLEDSAVYLCASSPLPGLNQPQHFGDGTRLSIL.

The chain carries TRBV24-1 and TRBJ1-1; D is perhaps TRBD1 (5 bases). V lost 7 bases and J 3 bases, leaving 8 bases between the germline ends. This CDR3 region has 12 residues. CDR1 KGHDR and CDR2 SFDVKD come from the germline V gene. The DNA for the CDR3 is TGTGCCACCAGACGAGGGGACACTGAAGCTTTCTTT. Amino acid sequence: CATRRGDTEAFF.

The chain uses TRBV12-3 or TRBV12-4 and TRBJ2-3; D ambiguous. This CDR3 spans 15 amino acids. Trimming took 8 bases from V and 0 from J, leaving 15 bases between them. In nucleotides, the CDR3 is TGTGCCAGCTCTCCTCTGGGCCAGAGCACAGATACGCAGTATTTT. This codes for CASSPLGQSTDTQYF.

This clonotype was detected ten times or more. The gene calls are TRBV5-1 and TRBJ2-5; 7 bases fit TRBD1. In germline, CDR1 is SGHRS, CDR2 YFSETQ. The CDR3 covers 13 residues. The ends lost 4 bases at V and 4 bases at J; junction bases unmatched: 4. CDR3 residues: CASSPQGRETQYF. CDR3 DNA: TGCGCCAGCAGCCCACAGGGGAGAGAGACCCAGTACTTC.